The rows below give T cell receptor beta chains drawn from one sample of a study of blood T cells in healthy people across ages. TCRdb reanalysed the 5' RACE reads using MiXCR and keeps one entry per CDR3 protein. Altogether about 2 million distinct CDR3 sequences are present, roughly 49% being singletons, with the ten largest covering more than 2%. Sequenced input: blood. These receptors were obtained from a woman aged 40 to 50 in good health. Each CDR3 is given with its conserved first and last residue. D genes are given only for firm matches. The size of a clone is reported for some rows only, either as once, few or many, or as a class for expanded clones.

clone_size j_call cdr3_length d_call v_call cdr3_aa cdr3_nt
NA TRBJ2-2 13 NA TRBV20-1 CSARPQAVGELFF TGCAGTGCTAGACCTCAGGCCGTCGGGGAGCTGTTTTTT
NA TRBJ2-1 15 NA TRBV5-1 CASSFAPGSYNEQFF TGCGCCAGCAGCTTTGCACCGGGCTCCTACAATGAGCAGTTCTTC
NA TRBJ2-1 15 TRBD2 TRBV7-2 CASSHSGGDYNEQFF TGTGCCAGCAGCCACAGCGGGGGGGATTACAATGAGCAGTTCTTC
many TRBJ2-3 14 NA TRBV4-3 CASSQEPSTDTQYF TGCGCCAGCAGCCAAGAACCCAGCACAGATACGCAGTATTTT
NA TRBJ1-5 14 TRBD1 TRBV10-3 CAISPGTDNQPQHF TGTGCCATCAGCCCCGGGACAGACAATCAGCCCCAGCATTTT
NA TRBJ2-3 14 TRBD1 TRBV20-1 CSARTDRVTDTQYF TGCAGTGCTAGGACGGACAGGGTAACAGATACGCAGTATTTT
NA TRBJ2-3 15 TRBD1 TRBV3-1 CASSHTTGATDTQYF TGTGCCAGCAGCCACACGACAGGGGCCACAGATACGCAGTATTTT
NA TRBJ2-4 16 TRBD1 TRBV4-3 CASSQDRDRGGNIQYF TGCGCCAGCAGCCAAGATCGGGACAGGGGGGGAAACATTCAGTACTTC
many TRBJ2-5 14 NA TRBV7-2 CASSLSGNQETQYF TGTGCCAGCAGCTTATCGGGGAACCAAGAGACCCAGTACTTC
few TRBJ2-7 17 TRBD1 TRBV7-2 CASSIRDRGPPYNEQYF TGTGCCAGCAGCATCCGGGACAGGGGGCCGCCGTACAATGAGCAGTACTTC
NA TRBJ1-4 15 NA TRBV6-2/TRBV6-3 CASRPDLTTNEKLFF TGTGCCAGCAGGCCGGACCTTACAACTAATGAAAAACTGTTTTTT
NA TRBJ2-5 15 TRBD2 TRBV29-1 CSVDGFLAGGETQYF TGCAGCGTTGATGGGTTTCTAGCGGGGGGGGAGACCCAGTACTTC
NA TRBJ2-2 16 NA TRBV9 CASSVGHPGSTGELFF TGTGCCAGCAGCGTAGGTCATCCAGGGAGTACCGGGGAGCTGTTTTTT